These 21 T cell receptor beta chains were all obtained from the same sample, sequenced in a study of blood T cell repertoires in COVID-19. The repertoire was sequenced with immunoSEQ multiplex PCR; TCRdb's copy has only in-frame clones and lacks some. The table shows some 250,000 clones, with roughly nine tenths occurring only once. The sample taken for sequencing was peripheral blood. These receptors were collected from a man aged 55 to 70 with acute or convalescent COVID-19.

The chain couples TRBV24-1 to TRBJ2-1; possible D gene TRBD2, 6 bases. Germline CDR1 reads KGHDR; CDR2 reads SFDVKD. The CDR3 totals 14 residues. V was trimmed by 3 bases and J by 6 bases, leaving 11 bases between them. DNA for the CDR3: TGTGCCACCAGTGATAGACTAGGCGTCAATGAGCAGTTCTTC. It is translated as CATSDRLGVNEQFF.

This chain connects TRBV19 to TRBJ2-3, with a weak D call TRBD2 (6 bases). The CDR3 runs 15 residues. V shed 3 bases and J shed 2 bases, with 12 bases lying between them. The germline CDR1 and CDR2 sequences are LNHDA and SQIVND (reference sequence). CDR3 nucleotide sequence: TGTGCCAGTAGTATGGCCCTAGCGTCCACAGATACGCAGTATTTT. Translated, it gives CASSMALASTDTQYF.

This chain joins TRBV27 and TRBJ1-5; D is unresolved. The CDR3 is 14 residues long. Germline-derived CDR1 and CDR2 are MNHEY and SMNVEV (reference sequence). Trimming took off 5 bases at V and 2 bases at J, with 10 bases between the two ends. As DNA, the CDR3 is TGTGCCAGCAGTCCTATGAGCGGCAATCAGCCCCAGCATTTT. It translates to CASSPMSGNQPQHF.

J is TRBJ2-6 and V is TRBV10-3; D is unclear. CDR1 is ENHRY, CDR2 SYGVKD, per germline. The ends were cut back, 3 bases at V and 0 bases at J, with 6 bases in the middle. CDR3 length: 15 amino acids. This CDR3 is CAISDQNSGANVLTF. CDR3 coding DNA: TGTGCCATCAGTGATCAGAACTCTGGGGCCAACGTCCTGACTTTC.

The V call is TRBV4-3, the J call TRBJ2-1; 14 bases line up with TRBD2. CDR3 length equals 17 residues. Germline CDR1 is LGHNA and CDR2 is YSLEER. J gave up 7 bases and V 3 bases, and 8 bases lay outside the gene matches. CDR3 residues: CASSHYGTSGRINEQFF. The CDR3 nucleotides are TGCGCCAGCAGCCACTACGGGACTAGCGGGAGAATTAATGAGCAGTTCTTC.

This chain connects TRBV10-3 to TRBJ1-1; 8 bases line up with TRBD1. Germline V gene sequence: CDR1 ENHRY, CDR2 SYGVKD. The length of the CDR3 is 14 residues. J lost 0 bases, V lost 8 bases, and 5 bases had no gene match. The CDR3 reads CAIRGQGMNTEAFF. CDR3 sequence (DNA): TGTGCCATCCGAGGACAGGGAATGAACACTGAAGCTTTCTTT.

The chain links TRBV4-3 to TRBJ1-4; TRBD1 matches at 8 bases. CDR1 and CDR2 (germline): LGHNA, YSLEER. The CDR3 has 15 amino acids. Unmatched junction bases numbered 1, after V lost 0 bases and J lost 4 bases. The CDR3 reads CASSQDTGGNEKLFF. CDR3 DNA sequence: TGCGCCAGCAGCCAAGATACAGGGGGTAATGAAAAACTGTTTTTT.

This clone came up a few times. This chain joins TRBV5-5 and TRBJ1-4, with 7 bases identical to TRBD1. The CDR3 has 15 amino acids. Germline V gives CDR1 SGHKS, CDR2 YYEKEE (reference sequence). Trimming took 1 base from V and 8 from J; bases not matched to a gene: 8. The CDR3 spells CASSLRQGRYEKLFF. CDR3 sequence (DNA): TGTGCCAGCAGCTTGCGACAGGGACGTTACGAAAAACTGTTTTTT.

The rearrangement uses TRBV12-5 and TRBJ2-7, with D possibly TRBD2 on 5 matching bases. The V end lost 5 bases, the J end lost 3 bases, and 14 bases lay between the germline ends. CDR1 and CDR2 (germline): LGHNT, FRNRAP. This CDR3 is built from 14 residues. In nucleotides, the CDR3 is TGTGCTAGTGGTCCCTCGCTAGCAGTCTACGAGCAGTACTTC. Amino acids: CASGPSLAVYEQYF. Full variable domain (rest looked up from reference TRBV12-5 and TRBJ2-7): DARVTQTPRHKVTEMGQEVTMRCQPILGHNTVFWYRQTMMQGLELLAYFRNRAPLDDSGMPKDRFSAEMPDATLATLKIQPSEPRDSAVYFCASGPSLAVYEQYFGPGTRLTVT.

The chain has TRBV12-3 or TRBV12-4 and TRBJ1-5; D ambiguous. V lost 5 bases to trimming and J lost 5 bases, with 10 bases between them. The CDR3 is made up of 13 amino acids. CDR3 coding DNA: TGTGCCAGCAGTCTATATCTGGATCAGCCCCAGCATTTT. Protein: CASSLYLDQPQHF.

This chain's CDR3 is CAWIPPRGDQPQHF. CDR3 sequence (DNA): TGTGCCTGGATTCCCCCCAGGGGCGATCAGCCCCAGCATTTT. This chain links TRBV30 with TRBJ1-5, with a tentative D call TRBD1 (6 bases). This CDR3 is 14 amino acids long. V lost 4 bases and J 5 bases, leaving 15 bases between the germline ends. The germline gives CDR1 GTSNPN, CDR2 SVGIG (reference sequence).

V is TRBV7-3 and J is TRBJ2-7, with D perhaps TRBD2 (5 bases). This CDR3 comprises 15 residues. Germline CDR1 reads SGHTA; CDR2 reads FQGTGA. V lost 5 bases and J 7 bases, leaving 21 bases between the germline ends. The CDR3 nucleotides read TGTGCCAGCAGCCGAGACCCGGGTGGCCGGGATGAGCAGTACTTC. It specifies CASSRDPGGRDEQYF. The full variable domain, its missing parts supplied by reference TRBV7-3 and TRBJ2-7, is GAGVSQTPSNKVTEKGKYVELRCDPISGHTALYWYRQSLGQGPEFLIYFQGTGAADDSGLPNDRFFAVRPEGSVSTLKIQRTERGDSAVYLCASSRDPGGRDEQYFGPGTRLTVT.

The V and J genes are TRBV7-9 and TRBJ1-1, with 8 bases lining up with TRBD1. Losses at the gene ends were 3 bases for V and 6 bases for J; bases not matched to a gene: 12. CDR3 length: 16 amino acids. Germline V gene lookup returns CDR1 SEHNR and CDR2 FQNEAQ (reference sequence). The DNA for the CDR3 is TGTGCCAGCAGCTTTCACCAGGGGGCGGAGTGGGCTGAAGCTTTCTTT. As protein: CASSFHQGAEWAEAFF.

The V gene is TRBV7-2, the J gene TRBJ1-1; D is ambiguous. Germline V CDR1 and CDR2: SGHTA, FQGNSA. The CDR3 extends over 14 amino acids. The V and J ends lost 1 base and 0 bases respectively, with 6 bases between them. The CDR3 region has the DNA TGTGCCAGCAGCTTAGTAAATATGAACACTGAAGCTTTCTTT. Protein product: CASSLVNMNTEAFF.

The chain recombines TRBV21-1 with TRBJ2-7; no check of the table's D call, TRBD2, against the DNA was made. TRBV21-1 is annotated as a pseudogene. The CDR3 covers 13 residues. This CDR3 reads CASRRSEFCEQYF. CDR3 nucleotide sequence: TGTGCCAGCAGGCGCAGCGAGTTCTGCGAGCAGTACTTC.

The V call is TRBV7-6, the J call TRBJ2-5; 8 nucleotides line up with TRBD2. Looked up from germline, CDR1 is SGHVS and CDR2 is FNYEAQ. This CDR3 is 16 amino acids long. J was trimmed by 5 bases and V by 4 bases; bases with no gene match: 12. CDR3 DNA: TGTGCCAGCAGCTATAGCGGGATGGGGAGGTGGGAGACCCAGTACTTC. Translating gives CASSYSGMGRWETQYF. Based on the CDR3 plus reference TRBV7-6 and TRBJ2-5, the full variable domain is GAGVSQSPRYKVTKRGQDVALRCDPISGHVSLYWYRQALGQGPEFLTYFNYEAQQDKSGLPNDRFSAERPEGSISTLTIQRTEQRDSAMYRCASSYSGMGRWETQYFGPGTRLLVL.

The J gene is TRBJ2-7, the V gene TRBV6-6; 9 bases are a match to TRBD2. This CDR3 comprises 15 residues. With 0 bases clipped from V and 4 bases from J, the junction kept 4 bases outside the gene matches. Germline-derived CDR1 and CDR2 are MNHNY and SVGAGI (reference sequence). In nucleotides, the CDR3 is TGTGCCAGCAGTTACTCGCTAGCGGGGACATACGAGCAGTACTTC. Translating it yields CASSYSLAGTYEQYF.

This chain joins TRBV7-8 and TRBJ1-4; 9 nucleotides match TRBD1. Germline CDR1 and CDR2: SGHVS and FQNEAQ. V shed 1 base, J shed 8 bases, and the junction held 5 bases outside the gene matches. The CDR3 runs 15 residues. The CDR3 sequence: CASSLDRTGEEKLFF. In nucleotides, the CDR3 is TGTGCCAGCAGCTTAGACCGGACAGGGGAAGAAAAACTGTTTTTT.

This clone was seen once. This chain joins TRBV30 and TRBJ1-3; 9 bases agree with TRBD1. This CDR3 contains 15 residues. Germline CDR1 is GTSNPN and CDR2 is SVGIG (reference sequence). The J segment lost 4 bases and the V segment lost 0 bases, leaving 4 bases of the junction unmatched. The CDR3 here is CAWSVNRGLGNTIYF. DNA for the CDR3: TGTGCCTGGAGTGTAAACAGGGGGCTGGGAAACACCATATATTTT. The full variable domain, with the rest looked up from reference TRBV30 and TRBJ1-3, is SQTIHQWPATLVQPVGSPLSLECTVEGTSNPNLYWYRQAAGRGLQLLFYSVGIGQISSEVPQNLSASRPQDRQFILSSKKLLLSDSGFYLCAWSVNRGLGNTIYFGEGSWLTVV.

The rearrangement joins TRBV5-1 to TRBJ2-5; D is perhaps TRBD1 (6 bases). CDR3 size: 20 residues. The germline V gene encodes CDR1 SGHRS and CDR2 YFSETQ. Trimming shortened V by 0 bases and J by 3 bases, and 27 bases separated the two germline ends. DNA for the CDR3: TGCGCCAGCAGCTTGGCCCTTCTTAGCATCGCACAGGGTGGAGAAGAGACCCAGTACTTC. Translating it yields CASSLALLSIAQGGEETQYF. The full variable domain, rest sourced from reference TRBV5-1 and TRBJ2-5, is KAGVTQTPRYLIKTRGQQVTLSCSPISGHRSVSWYQQTPGQGLQFLFEYFSETQRNKGNFPGRFSGRQFSNSRSEMNVSTLELGDSALYLCASSLALLSIAQGGEETQYFGPGTRLLVL.

The chain carries TRBV12-3 or TRBV12-4 and TRBJ2-7, with D tentatively TRBD2 (7 bases). Trimming cost V 7 bases and J 5 bases, with 12 bases left between them. This CDR3 has 12 amino acids. In DNA, the CDR3 is TGTGCCAGCACCCTAGGGGGGGACGAGCAGTACTTC. This encodes CASTLGGDEQYF.